A few counts support the clone carrying this T cell receptor (beta chain). This record comes from a study of blood T cell repertoires in COVID-19. Study-level background: Acute-phase and convalescent COVID-19 samples originated in the United States, Italy and Spain.

Study processing details: Nucleated cell counts were estimated from reference gene primer amplification. The table came from immunoSEQ multiplex PCR; TCRdb's copy has only in-frame clones and leaves some out. V and J calls and clone size come straight from that table; D and trimming were deduced from the DNA. The data show under 200,000 clones, under 85% seen once. Participants came from roughly 25 US areas, aged about 18 to 95 years. Either two negative PCRs, clearance, or symptom resolution qualified Cohort 3 donors as recovered. Trimming left V 4 bases short and J 4 bases short, with 11 bases between. From germline, CDR1 is SGHRS and CDR2 YFSETQ. The CDR3 totals 13 residues.

This TCR came from a man between 50 and 59 years old who had recovered from COVID-19. The specimen sequenced was PBMCs or T cells enriched from blood (not recorded which). This sequence joins TRBV5-1 and TRBJ1-2; D not certain. The CDR3 sequence: CASSVGGSYGYTF. CDR3 bases: TGCGCCAGCAGCGTAGGAGGGAGCTATGGCTACACCTTC.